The 32 T cell receptor beta chains listed next were all sequenced from one sample in a study of T cell repertoires in cytomegalovirus infection. These receptors lack a known antigen. One entry per CDR3 protein results from TCRdb running MiXCR on the reads. The data contain roughly 500,000 distinct CDR3 sequences, roughly 43% of them seen just once; the ten biggest clones take up about 45%. The sample here was cultured PBMCs, taken from culture after CMV antigen stimulation. These receptors were collected from a human donor in good health (CMV status not recorded). Some clones in this sample may be carry-over from other donors' samples.

This clonotype was seen at least ten times. The chain combines TRBV7-2 with TRBJ2-1; the D is unclear. The CDR3 spans 14 residues. Germline V gene sequence: CDR1 SGHTA, CDR2 FQGNSA. The V end lost 7 bases, the J end lost 7 bases, and 17 bases lay between the germline ends. CDR3 bases: TGTGCCAGCACCCGAGAGGTAGCTGAGAATGAGCAGTTCTTC. Translating it yields CASTREVAENEQFF.

The CDR3 loop is CASSTGWGGGEKLFF. The CDR3 region has the DNA TGTGCCAGCAGCACCGGTTGGGGGGGTGGTGAAAAACTGTTTTTT. The V call is TRBV7-2, the J call TRBJ1-4; tentatively, D is TRBD1 (5 bases). Germline CDR1 and CDR2: SGHTA and FQGNSA. Trimming removed 5 bases from V and 7 bases from J, with 17 bases in between. The CDR3 is 15 amino acids.

This clonotype occurred a few times. This CDR3 reads CASRGGLAANEQFF. CDR3 DNA sequence: TGTGCCAGCCGCGGGGGACTAGCGGCCAATGAGCAGTTCTTC. V gene TRBV6-6 combines with J gene TRBJ2-1; 11 bases are shared with TRBD2. This CDR3 region has 14 residues. J lost 6 bases, V lost 8 bases, and 6 bases had no gene match. Germline V gives CDR1 MNHNY, CDR2 SVGAGI (reference sequence).

Written as DNA, the CDR3 is TGTGCCAGCATCCGAAAAGGGGGAATCGGGGGTAGAGAGACCCAGTACTTC. Protein: CASIRKGGIGGRETQYF. The chain has TRBV7-8 and TRBJ2-5; TRBD1 or TRBD2 may be the D gene (6 bases each). Trimming cost V 7 bases and J 4 bases, with 25 bases left between them. Germline V gene data show CDR1 as SGHVS and CDR2 as FQNEAQ. The CDR3 contains 17 residues.

This clonotype occurred a few times. This CDR3 reads CASSYRAGETQYF. DNA for the CDR3: TGTGCCAGCAGCTATCGGGCGGGAGAGACCCAGTACTTC. The chain recombines TRBV7-2 with TRBJ2-5, with D tentatively TRBD2 (5 bases). V was clipped by 4 bases and J by 4 bases, with 10 bases between them. The CDR3 runs to 13 residues. Germline V CDR1 and CDR2: SGHTA, FQGNSA.

The rearrangement links TRBV19 to TRBJ2-1; no clear D gene. Germline loops: CDR1 LNHDA, CDR2 SQIVND (reference sequence). The CDR3 is 16 amino acids. V lost 4 bases to trimming and J lost 0 bases, with 13 bases between them. CDR3 region: CASSRDGFSSYNEQFF. CDR3 nucleotides: TGTGCCAGTAGTAGAGACGGGTTTAGCTCCTACAATGAGCAGTTCTTC.

As to this clonotype: A much larger clone differs from this one at a single base, so this may be a read error. The chain couples TRBV7-2 to TRBJ2-3, with D unclear. CDR1 is SGHTA and CDR2 is FQGNSA in the germline V gene. The CDR3 is 16 amino acids. Trimming left V 1 base short and J 0 bases short, with 11 bases between. This CDR3 reads CASSLGVLISTDTQYF. The CDR3 region has the DNA TGTGCCAGCAGCTTAGGTGTACTTATTAGCACAGATACGCAGTATTTT.

This clonotype has just a few counts. This chain links TRBV11-2 with TRBJ2-1, with D perhaps given as TRBD1 or TRBD2 (5 bases each). With 6 bases removed from V and 1 base from J, the gap between germline ends came to 10 bases. The CDR3 consists of 14 residues. Germline values: CDR1 SGHAT, CDR2 FQNNGV. CDR3: CASRQRGSYNEQFF. The CDR3 DNA reads as TGTGCCAGCAGGCAGAGGGGTTCCTACAATGAGCAGTTCTTC.

This clonotype was seen more than once but under ten times. This sequence joins TRBV4-3 and TRBJ2-6, with no clear D. This CDR3 is 14 amino acids long. V lost 2 bases, J lost 0 bases, and 2 bases lay in between. CDR1 and CDR2 from the germline V gene are LGHNA and YSLEER. The CDR3 is CASSQFSGANVLTF. CDR3 sequence (DNA): TGCGCCAGCAGCCAATTCTCTGGGGCCAACGTCCTGACTTTC.

On this clonotype: An end of the junction differs from the germline gene, which may be a read error. The rearrangement links TRBV7-9 to TRBJ2-7; 8 bases are a match to TRBD2. The CDR3 totals 16 residues. Germline loops: CDR1 SEHNR, CDR2 FQNEAQ (reference sequence). In DNA form, the CDR3 reads TGTGCCTGCAGCTTCCTCAATAGCGGGAAGCCCTACGAGCAGTACTTC. Protein sequence: CACSFLNSGKPYEQYF. Full variable domain (remainder filled in from reference TRBV7-9 and TRBJ2-7): DTGVSQNPRHKITKRGQNVTFRCDPISEHNRLYWYRQTLGQGPEFLTYFQNEAQLEKSRLLSDRFSAERPKGSFSTLEIQRTEQGDSAMYLCACSFLNSGKPYEQYFGPGTRLTVT.

The chain couples TRBV6-2 or TRBV6-3 to TRBJ2-1; 8 nucleotides align to TRBD2. In germline, CDR1 is MNHEY, CDR2 SVGEGT. The CDR3 length is 15 residues. The V and J ends lost 8 bases and 2 bases, in that order; junction bases with no gene match: 8. CDR3 DNA: TGTGCCAGCTCATGGACTAGCCCAGCCTACAATGAGCAGTTCTTC. Encoded protein: CASSWTSPAYNEQFF.

This clonotype came up a few times. The chain employs TRBV6-1 and TRBJ2-7; D is perhaps TRBD1 (6 bases). With 6 bases removed from V and 0 bases from J, the gap between germline ends came to 12 bases. From germline, CDR1 is MNHNS and CDR2 SASEGT. This CDR3 is 14 amino acids long. CDR3: CASSGQLSSYEQYF. In DNA, the CDR3 is TGTGCCAGCAGCGGACAGCTGAGCTCCTACGAGCAGTACTTC.

There are a few counts of this clonotype. The rearrangement joins TRBV19 to TRBJ1-5; 7 nucleotides match TRBD1. This CDR3 has 15 residues. Germline V gene lookup returns CDR1 LNHDA and CDR2 SQIVND (reference sequence). Germline trimming cut 1 base from V and 7 bases from J; bases unmatched to any gene: 7. CDR3 in amino acids: CASSIVPGGTQPQHF. For the CDR3, the DNA is TGTGCCAGTAGTATAGTCCCAGGGGGGACACAGCCCCAGCATTTT.

This sequence joins TRBV7-8 and TRBJ2-2; D is tentatively TRBD1 or TRBD2 (6 bases each). Between the trimmed V and J ends, which lost 5 bases and 4 bases, there was a span of 8 bases. This CDR3 comprises 13 residues. CDR1 and CDR2 (germline): SGHVS, FQNEAQ. The CDR3 DNA sequence: TGTGCCAGCAGCCGGGGGCCCACCGGGGAGCTGTTTTTT. Translated, it gives CASSRGPTGELFF.

J is TRBJ2-5 and V is TRBV6-1; 7 nucleotides align to TRBD2. The trim removed 2 bases at V and 7 bases at J, leaving 7 bases unmatched. The CDR3 is made up of 14 amino acids. Germline loops: CDR1 MNHNS, CDR2 SASEGT. In DNA, the CDR3 is TGTGCCAGCAGTGAAAGGGGAGGGACGGGGACCCAGTACTTC. Its protein is CASSERGGTGTQYF.

This clonotype has just a few counts. V gene TRBV7-6 combines with J gene TRBJ1-4, with TRBD1 as a possible D gene (5 bases). V was shortened by 8 bases and J by 10 bases, with 14 bases between the two germline ends. This CDR3 comprises 12 residues. Germline V gene data show CDR1 as SGHVS and CDR2 as FNYEAQ. DNA of the CDR3: TGTGCCAGCGGCGAGGGGTATGGAAAACTGTTTTTT. This encodes CASGEGYGKLFF.

This clonotype was seen more than once but under ten times. The V call is TRBV7-6, the J call TRBJ2-1, with a weak D call TRBD2 (6 bases). The length of the CDR3 is 16 residues. V was cut by 5 bases and J by 7 bases, with 21 bases left in between. Germline values: CDR1 SGHVS, CDR2 FNYEAQ. CDR3 sequence: CASSLFAGNNGNEQFF. The CDR3 nucleotides are TGTGCCAGCAGCCTGTTTGCGGGGAATAATGGAAATGAGCAGTTCTTC.

This clonotype turned up a few times. The genes are TRBV7-8 and TRBJ2-3; weak D call: TRBD2 (7 bases). This CDR3 spans 16 amino acids. Germline V gene data show CDR1 as SGHVS and CDR2 as FQNEAQ. V lost 1 base, J lost 6 bases, and 17 bases lay in between. DNA for the CDR3: TGTGCCAGCAGCTTAGGGAGCGGGAAGGGGGAGGATACGCAGTATTTT. Translating gives CASSLGSGKGEDTQYF.

A few counts support this clonotype. This chain connects TRBV11-2 to TRBJ2-7, with D tentatively TRBD2 (6 bases). This CDR3 is built from 16 residues. CDR1 SGHAT and CDR2 FQNNGV come from the germline V gene. Deletions cut 4 bases from V and 0 bases from J, with 16 bases between. CDR3 DNA sequence: TGTGCCAGCAGCTCCTACCCGCAGACTAGCTCCTACGAGCAGTACTTC. It translates to CASSSYPQTSSYEQYF.

This chain links TRBV5-1 with TRBJ1-2; weak D call: TRBD1 (5 bases). The V end was cut by 2 bases, the J end by 6 bases, with 17 bases between. The CDR3 is made up of 15 amino acids. Germline V lookup: CDR1 SGHRS, CDR2 YFSETQ. CDR3 sequence reads: CASSLGDRRGDGYTF. Here the CDR3 DNA reads TGCGCCAGCAGCTTAGGTGATCGGAGAGGGGATGGCTACACCTTC.

This clonotype was counted between two and nine times. The V gene is TRBV3-1, the J gene TRBJ2-1, with 15 bases identical to TRBD2. The ends lost 4 bases at V and 2 bases at J; junction bases unmatched: 6. The CDR3 extends over 18 amino acids. Germline values: CDR1 LGHDT, CDR2 YNNKEL (reference sequence). The CDR3 spells CASSRGLAGGPAYNEQFF. DNA for the CDR3: TGTGCCAGCAGCCGAGGACTAGCGGGAGGGCCGGCCTACAATGAGCAGTTCTTC.

V usage is TRBV20-1 and J usage is TRBJ2-3, with 12 bases that match TRBD2. In germline, CDR1 is DFQATT, CDR2 SNEGSKA (reference sequence). The J segment lost 6 bases and the V segment lost 3 bases, leaving 7 bases of the junction unmatched. CDR3 length: 15 residues. CDR3: CSASGASGRVDTQYF. For the CDR3, the DNA is TGCAGTGCTAGTGGGGCTAGCGGGAGGGTGGATACGCAGTATTTT.

The J gene is TRBJ2-1, the V gene TRBV7-2; D remains unclear. Trimming left V 7 bases short and J 6 bases short, with 10 bases between. The CDR3 has 12 residues. CDR1 and CDR2 (germline): SGHTA, FQGNSA. The DNA of the CDR3 is TGTGCCAGCATGAACAGACCCAATGAGCAGTTCTTC. It codes for CASMNRPNEQFF.

The chain joins TRBV20-1 to TRBJ2-3; 16 bases align to TRBD2. Germline-derived CDR1 and CDR2 are DFQATT and SNEGSKA (reference sequence). There are 16 residues in the CDR3. V lost 5 bases to trimming and J lost 5 bases; unmatched junction nucleotides: 7. CDR3 protein: CSAWGLAGGLGDTQYF. The CDR3, as DNA: TGCAGTGCTTGGGGACTAGCGGGGGGGCTGGGAGATACGCAGTATTTT.

The chain recombines TRBV11-2 with TRBJ2-5, with 8 positions matching TRBD2. The J segment lost 1 base and the V segment lost 4 bases, leaving 5 bases of the junction unmatched. The CDR3 runs to 15 residues. CDR1 is SGHAT and CDR2 is FQNNGV in the germline V gene. In nucleotides, the CDR3 is TGTGCCAGCAGCTCCCCAGCGGGGGCCCAAGAGACCCAGTACTTC. Translation: CASSSPAGAQETQYF.

The genes are TRBV7-2 and TRBJ1-1; no clear D. Trimming pared 6 bases from V and 4 bases from J, leaving 12 bases between. This CDR3 has 13 amino acids. Germline V lookup: CDR1 SGHTA, CDR2 FQGNSA. For the CDR3, the DNA is TGTGCCAGCAGTACCAGAGACACCACTGAAGCTTTCTTT. As protein: CASSTRDTTEAFF.

The V gene is TRBV12-3 or TRBV12-4, the J gene TRBJ2-1; D uncertain. With 6 bases removed from V and 8 bases from J, the gap between germline ends came to 14 bases. This CDR3 contains 13 residues. CDR3 in DNA: TGTGCCAGCAGCCCCCGCGAAGGCCATGAGCAGTTCTTC. It codes for CASSPREGHEQFF.

The V gene is TRBV5-4, the J gene TRBJ2-2; D is possibly TRBD1 or TRBD2 (5 bases each). This CDR3 contains 16 residues. Germline V gene sequence: CDR1 SGHNT, CDR2 YYREEE (reference sequence). The V and J ends lost 3 bases and 7 bases respectively, with 19 bases between them. The CDR3 region is CASSYGTFKGGGELFF. The DNA for the CDR3 is TGTGCCAGCAGCTATGGGACCTTCAAAGGAGGCGGGGAGCTGTTTTTT.

This clonotype was detected only a few times. This chain's CDR3 is CASTLGAGLSEQYF. In nucleotides, the CDR3 is TGTGCCAGCACTTTGGGGGCAGGATTAAGCGAGCAGTACTTC. The chain carries TRBV7-8 and TRBJ2-7; D might be TRBD1 (6 bases). Trimming shortened V by 7 bases and J by 6 bases, and 19 bases separated the two germline ends. The CDR3 loop spans 14 amino acids. The V gene's germline CDR1 is SGHVS and CDR2 FQNEAQ.

Here the CDR3 reads CASHWEGASGDTQYF. CDR3 bases: TGCGCCAGCCATTGGGAAGGGGCGTCTGGAGATACGCAGTATTTT. J is TRBJ2-3 and V is TRBV5-1, with D perhaps matching TRBD1 (5 bases). The germline V and J ends were trimmed by 7 bases and 5 bases, with 20 bases remaining between them. This CDR3 comprises 15 residues. Germline V gene sequence: CDR1 SGHRS, CDR2 YFSETQ. The complete variable domain, with remaining parts taken from reference TRBV5-1 and TRBJ2-3, reads KAGVTQTPRYLIKTRGQQVTLSCSPISGHRSVSWYQQTPGQGLQFLFEYFSETQRNKGNFPGRFSGRQFSNSRSEMNVSTLELGDSALYLCASHWEGASGDTQYFGPGTRLTVL.

The rearrangement links TRBV12-3 or TRBV12-4 to TRBJ1-1; tentatively, D is TRBD1 (5 bases). V dropped 5 bases and J dropped 1 base, with 11 bases sitting between them. This CDR3 is 14 amino acids long. The CDR3 coding sequence is TGTGCCAGCAGTCTTGGACACGCGAACACTGAAGCTTTCTTT. This codes for CASSLGHANTEAFF.

This clonotype occurred a few times. V gene TRBV12-3 or TRBV12-4 combines with J gene TRBJ2-7, with D tentatively TRBD1 or TRBD2 (5 bases each). Trimming took off 2 bases at V and 1 base at J, with 9 bases between the two ends. The CDR3 consists of 14 residues. The CDR3 is CASSLSEGSYEQYF. The CDR3, as DNA: TGTGCCAGCAGTTTAAGTGAGGGGTCCTACGAGCAGTACTTC.